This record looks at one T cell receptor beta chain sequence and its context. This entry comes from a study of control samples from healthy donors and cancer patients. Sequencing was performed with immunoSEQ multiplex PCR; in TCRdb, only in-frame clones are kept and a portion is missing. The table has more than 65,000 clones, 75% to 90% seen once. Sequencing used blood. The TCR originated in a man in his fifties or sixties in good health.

Here the CDR3 DNA reads TGTGCCACCAGTGATCCCCCGTTGAACGAGCAGTACTTC. This sequence encodes CATSDPPLNEQYF. This chain connects TRBV24-1 to TRBJ2-7; D call uncertain. The CDR3 is 13 residues long. Per germline, CDR1 KGHDR and CDR2 SFDVKD. Deletions cut 3 bases from V and 5 bases from J, with 10 bases between.